This paragraph reports one TCR beta chain. Its target antigen remains unknown. There are no base qualities to consult, and no much larger clone falls within one base. The CDR3 starts with the cysteine, ends with the phenylalanine, and has 17 residues. Only CDR3 DNA is held: 51 bases, read in frame from base 1. Compared with germline, V lacks 2 bases and J lacks 4 bases; bases without a gene match: 8. CDR1 LGHNA and CDR2 YNFKEQ were looked up in the germline V gene. The time point label here, explained by the study, means: pre-transplant. Thawed unstimulated PBMCs were stained for CD3, CD4 and CD8 and FACS-sorted into CD3+CD4+ and CD3+CD8+ populations. All 8 studied subjects were randomized to immunosuppression withdrawal. The Qiagen DNeasy Blood and Tissue Kit was used for genomic DNA isolation. Using immunoSEQ, frozen genomic DNA was subjected to high-throughput TCRbeta CDR3 sequencing, a process that included PCR amplification, mapping, bias correction and internal controls. Per the original workflow: Only productive rearrangements were retained, and each unique TCRbeta sequence was defined by its CDR3 nucleotide sequence together with its V and J gene. For a sequence to be called donor-reactive, it needed a frequency of at least 0.01% and at least 5-fold expansion in CFSE-low cells compared with unstimulated pre-transplant cells. Minimum frequency thresholds were set for each subject based on the unstimulated sample with the lowest template count, ensuring at least 90% detection power. Jensen-Shannon divergence between the top 1000 TCRbeta sequences post-transplant and pre-transplant was used to measure repertoire turnover. Changes in detection of donor-reactive sequences were assessed with two-sided Fisher's exact tests. Here the immuneACCESS table is served through TCRdb, limited to in-frame sequences with V and J called. Missing clones are a known gap in these copies; in checked studies unresolved V genes cover under half, and the rest lacks a known reason. V, J and clone size were drawn from that table, and D and trimming were deduced from the DNA. The sample data list about 60,000 clones, and 65% to 75% of these were observed just once. In total, the top ten clones hold 15% of the sample.

This sample is drawn from a study of T cell clones after liver transplantation (dated by TCRdb to about 2019). About the full investigation: ITN030ST, the source of the samples, was a randomized trial that attempted immunosuppression withdrawal within 2 years of liver transplantation. Donor-reactive T cell clones were identified using TCRbeta sequencing after a pre-transplant mixed lymphocyte reaction and were then followed in post-transplant blood. Third party-reactive TCRbeta sequences were also identified from pre-transplant MLRs to serve as an antigen-independent comparator for donor-reactive sequences. Three of the eight recipients were HCV-positive; the others were transplanted for non-autoimmune, non-viral indications. Subjects received no induction therapy and standard immunosuppression until randomization at 12-24 months post-transplant. Tolerance was defined as complete immunosuppression withdrawal for at least one year with no rise in liver enzymes beyond twice the upper limit of normal. Blood samples were collected pre-transplant, then pre-randomization ahead of withdrawal, and finally post-randomization once withdrawal had either been completed or failed. The study cohort included 8 liver transplant recipients, of whom 3 were classified as tolerant and 5 as non-tolerant.

Study-wide conclusions, independent of this receptor: When repertoire turnover was taken into account, detection of donor-reactive sequences was significantly reduced in 7 of 8 subjects for CD4 and in 8 of 8 subjects for CD8. The conclusions were considered preliminary, being limited by small, heterogeneous patient numbers and non-standardized post-transplant time points. Circulating donor-reactive CD4 TCRbeta sequences fell significantly post-transplant in most of the 8 subjects, irrespective of tolerance or HCV status. Low numbers of available donor cells limited the measurable donor-reactive repertoire in a couple of subjects. Because allograft tissue specimens were not available, migration of donor-reactive T cells into the graft, rather than deletion, may have occurred. Donor-reactive sequences decreased more than third party-reactive sequences, which suggests partial antigen-specific deletion that was not related to withdrawal success.

The sequence links TRBV4-2 to TRBJ2-1; 10 bases in the middle match TRBD2. The source is a human donor who received a liver transplant. The specimen was CD4+ T cells from blood, collected before liver transplant. DNA sequence: TGTGCCAGCAGCCAACTCGAAATAGCGGGGGGATACAATGAGCAGTTCTTC. It is translated as CASSQLEIAGGYNEQFF.